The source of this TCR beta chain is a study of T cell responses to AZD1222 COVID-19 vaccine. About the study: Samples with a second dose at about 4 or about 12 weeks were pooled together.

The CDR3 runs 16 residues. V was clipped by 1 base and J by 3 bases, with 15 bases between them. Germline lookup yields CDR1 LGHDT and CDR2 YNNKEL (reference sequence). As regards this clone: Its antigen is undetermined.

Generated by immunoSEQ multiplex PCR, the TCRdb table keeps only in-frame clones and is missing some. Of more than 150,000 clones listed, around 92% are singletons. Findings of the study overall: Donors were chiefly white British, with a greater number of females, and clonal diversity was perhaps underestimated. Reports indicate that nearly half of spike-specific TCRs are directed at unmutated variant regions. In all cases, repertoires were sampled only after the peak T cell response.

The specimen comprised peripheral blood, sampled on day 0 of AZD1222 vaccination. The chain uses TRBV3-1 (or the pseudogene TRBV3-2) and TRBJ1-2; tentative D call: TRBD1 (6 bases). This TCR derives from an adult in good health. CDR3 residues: CASSQGTGKHHYGYTF. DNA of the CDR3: TGTGCCAGCAGCCAAGGAACAGGGAAACATCACTATGGCTACACCTTC.